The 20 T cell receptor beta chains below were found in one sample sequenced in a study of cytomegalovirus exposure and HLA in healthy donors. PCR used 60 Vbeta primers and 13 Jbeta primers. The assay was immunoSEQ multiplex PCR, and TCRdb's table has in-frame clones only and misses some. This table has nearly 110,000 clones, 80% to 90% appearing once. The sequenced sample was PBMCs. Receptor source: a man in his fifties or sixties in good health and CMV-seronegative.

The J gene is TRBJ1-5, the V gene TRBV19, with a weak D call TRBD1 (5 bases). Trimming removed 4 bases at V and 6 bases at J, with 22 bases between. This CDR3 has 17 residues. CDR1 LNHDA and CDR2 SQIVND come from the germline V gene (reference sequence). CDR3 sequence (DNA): TGTGCCAGTAGTACCCTCCTAGGGGCGAGGAGGGCTCAGCCCCAGCATTTT. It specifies CASSTLLGARRAQPQHF. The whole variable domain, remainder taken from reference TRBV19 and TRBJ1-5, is DGGITQSPKYLFRKEGQNVTLSCEQNLNHDAMYWYRQDPGQGLRLIYYSQIVNDFQKGDIAEGYSVSREKKESFPLTVTSAQKNPTAFYLCASSTLLGARRAQPQHFGDGTRLSIL.

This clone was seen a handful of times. Here the CDR3 reads CASSVTSGYNSPLHF. The CDR3 DNA reads TGTGCCAGCAGCGTGACGTCAGGGTATAATTCACCCCTCCACTTT. This chain uses TRBV9 with TRBJ1-6, with D perhaps matching TRBD1 (5 bases). Germline-derived CDR1 and CDR2 are SGDLS and YYNGEE. V was clipped by 2 bases and J by 4 bases, with 10 bases between them. This CDR3 is built from 15 residues. Using reference TRBV9 and TRBJ1-6 for the parts outside the CDR3, the full variable domain is DSGVTQTPKHLITATGQRVTLRCSPRSGDLSVYWYQQSLDQGLQFLIQYYNGEERAKGNILERFSAQQFPDLHSELNLSSLELGDSALYFCASSVTSGYNSPLHFGNGTRLTVT.

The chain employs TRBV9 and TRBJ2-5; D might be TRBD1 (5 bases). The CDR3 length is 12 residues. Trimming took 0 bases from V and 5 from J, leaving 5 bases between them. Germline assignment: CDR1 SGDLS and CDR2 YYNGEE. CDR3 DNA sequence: TGTGCCAGCAGCGTAGAGGGGGAGACCCAGTACTTC. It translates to CASSVEGETQYF. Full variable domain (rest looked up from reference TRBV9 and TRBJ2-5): DSGVTQTPKHLITATGQRVTLRCSPRSGDLSVYWYQQSLDQGLQFLIQYYNGEERAKGNILERFSAQQFPDLHSELNLSSLELGDSALYFCASSVEGETQYFGPGTRLLVL.

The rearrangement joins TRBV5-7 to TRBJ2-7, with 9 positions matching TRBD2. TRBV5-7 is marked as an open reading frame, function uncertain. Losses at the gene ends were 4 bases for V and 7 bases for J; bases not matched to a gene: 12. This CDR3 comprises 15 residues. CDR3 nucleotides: TGTGCCAGCAGCACCGGAGCCGGACTAGCGTGGGAGCAGTACTTC. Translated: CASSTGAGLAWEQYF.

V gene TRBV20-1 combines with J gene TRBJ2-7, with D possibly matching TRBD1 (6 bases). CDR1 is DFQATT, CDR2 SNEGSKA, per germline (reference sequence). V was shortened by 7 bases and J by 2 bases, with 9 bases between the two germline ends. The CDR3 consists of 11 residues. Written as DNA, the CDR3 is TGCAGTGTAGGGGGACCCTACGAGCAGTACTTC. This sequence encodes CSVGGPYEQYF.

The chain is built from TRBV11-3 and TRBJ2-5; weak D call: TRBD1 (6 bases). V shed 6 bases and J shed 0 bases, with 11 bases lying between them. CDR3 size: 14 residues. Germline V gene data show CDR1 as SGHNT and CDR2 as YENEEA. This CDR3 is CASSPTGYQETQYF. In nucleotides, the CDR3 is TGTGCCAGCAGTCCAACAGGGTACCAAGAGACCCAGTACTTC.

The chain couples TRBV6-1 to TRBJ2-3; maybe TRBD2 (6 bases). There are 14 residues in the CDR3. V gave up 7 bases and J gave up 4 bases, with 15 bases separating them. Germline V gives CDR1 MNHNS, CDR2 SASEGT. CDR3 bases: TGTGCCAGCACGGACCGGGACTTGGCAGATACGCAGTATTTT. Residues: CASTDRDLADTQYF.

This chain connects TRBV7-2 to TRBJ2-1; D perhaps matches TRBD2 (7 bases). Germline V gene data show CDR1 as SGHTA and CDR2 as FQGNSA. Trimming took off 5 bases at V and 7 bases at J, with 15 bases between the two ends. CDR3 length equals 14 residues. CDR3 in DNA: TGTGCCAGCAGCCGGGGGGCAGGGGCAAATGAGCAGTTCTTC. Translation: CASSRGAGANEQFF.

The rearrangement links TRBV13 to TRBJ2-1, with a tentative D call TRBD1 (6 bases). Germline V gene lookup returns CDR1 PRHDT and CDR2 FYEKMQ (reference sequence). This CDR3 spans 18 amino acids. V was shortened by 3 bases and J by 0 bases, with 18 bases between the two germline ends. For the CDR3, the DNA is TGTGCCAGCAGCTTCAGGGGTGGTGCGGTGAGCTCCTACAATGAGCAGTTCTTC. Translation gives CASSFRGGAVSSYNEQFF.

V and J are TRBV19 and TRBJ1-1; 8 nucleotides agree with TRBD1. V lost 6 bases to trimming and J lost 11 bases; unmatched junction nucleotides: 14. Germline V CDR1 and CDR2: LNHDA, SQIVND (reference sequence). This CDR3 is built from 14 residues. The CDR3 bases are TGTGCCAGTAGGGCAGACAGGGGACGAGTGGGGGCTTTCTTT. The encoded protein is CASRADRGRVGAFF.

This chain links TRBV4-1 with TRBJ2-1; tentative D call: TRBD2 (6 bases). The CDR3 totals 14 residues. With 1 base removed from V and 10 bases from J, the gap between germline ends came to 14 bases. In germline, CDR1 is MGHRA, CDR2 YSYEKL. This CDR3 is CASSQGDSPGEQFF. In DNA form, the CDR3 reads TGCGCCAGCAGCCAAGGGGACTCGCCGGGGGAGCAGTTCTTC.

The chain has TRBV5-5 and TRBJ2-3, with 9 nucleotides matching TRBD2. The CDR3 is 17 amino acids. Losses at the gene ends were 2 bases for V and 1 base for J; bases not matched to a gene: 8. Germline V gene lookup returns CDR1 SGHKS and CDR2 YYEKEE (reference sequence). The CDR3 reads CASSFLPAGGGTDTQYF. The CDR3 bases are TGTGCCAGCAGCTTCCTCCCAGCGGGGGGAGGCACAGATACGCAGTATTTT.

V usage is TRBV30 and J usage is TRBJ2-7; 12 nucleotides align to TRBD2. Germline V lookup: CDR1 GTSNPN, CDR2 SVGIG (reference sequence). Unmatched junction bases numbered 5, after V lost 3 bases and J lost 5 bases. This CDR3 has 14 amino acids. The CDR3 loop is CAWRQTSGGHEQYF. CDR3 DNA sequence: TGTGCCTGGAGGCAGACTAGCGGGGGACACGAGCAGTACTTC.

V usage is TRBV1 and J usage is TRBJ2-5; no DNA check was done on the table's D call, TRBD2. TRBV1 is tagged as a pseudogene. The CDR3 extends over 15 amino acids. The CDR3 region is CTSSQDEGYQETQYF. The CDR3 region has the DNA TGCACCAGCAGCCAAGATGAGGGATACCAAGAGACCCAGTACTTC.

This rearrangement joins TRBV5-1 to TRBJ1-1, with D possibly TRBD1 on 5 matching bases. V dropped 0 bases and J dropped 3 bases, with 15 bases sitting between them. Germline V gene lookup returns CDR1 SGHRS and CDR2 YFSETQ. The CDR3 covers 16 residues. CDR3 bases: TGCGCCAGCAGCTTGGATCAGGGAGGGTTGCACACTGAAGCTTTCTTT. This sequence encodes CASSLDQGGLHTEAFF. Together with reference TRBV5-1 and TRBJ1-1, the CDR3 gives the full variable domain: KAGVTQTPRYLIKTRGQQVTLSCSPISGHRSVSWYQQTPGQGLQFLFEYFSETQRNKGNFPGRFSGRQFSNSRSEMNVSTLELGDSALYLCASSLDQGGLHTEAFFGQGTRLTVV.

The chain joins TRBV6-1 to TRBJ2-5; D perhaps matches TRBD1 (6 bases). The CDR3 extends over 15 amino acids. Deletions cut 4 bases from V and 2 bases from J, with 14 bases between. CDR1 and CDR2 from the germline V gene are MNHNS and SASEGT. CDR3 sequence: CASSGGPRLQETQYF. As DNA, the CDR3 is TGTGCCAGCAGTGGGGGGCCACGTCTACAAGAGACCCAGTACTTC.

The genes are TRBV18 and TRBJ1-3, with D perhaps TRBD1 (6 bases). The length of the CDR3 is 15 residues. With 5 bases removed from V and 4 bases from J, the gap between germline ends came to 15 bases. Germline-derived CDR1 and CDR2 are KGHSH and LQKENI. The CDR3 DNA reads TGTGCCAGCTCAATCGGACAGAGGACAGGAAACACCATATATTTT. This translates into CASSIGQRTGNTIYF.

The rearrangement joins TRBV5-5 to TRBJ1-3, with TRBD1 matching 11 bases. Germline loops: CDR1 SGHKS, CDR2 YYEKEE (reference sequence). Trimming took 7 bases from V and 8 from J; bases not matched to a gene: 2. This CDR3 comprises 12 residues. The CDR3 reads CASGQGADTIYF. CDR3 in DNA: TGTGCCAGCGGACAGGGGGCAGACACCATATATTTT.

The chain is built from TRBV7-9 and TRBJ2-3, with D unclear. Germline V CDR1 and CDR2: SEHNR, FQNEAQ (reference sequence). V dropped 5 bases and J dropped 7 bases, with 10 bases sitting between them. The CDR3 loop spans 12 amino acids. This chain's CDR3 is CASSDSGYTQYF. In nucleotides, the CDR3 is TGTGCCAGCAGCGATTCAGGTTATACGCAGTATTTT. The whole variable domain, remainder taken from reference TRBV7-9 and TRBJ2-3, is DTGVSQNPRHKITKRGQNVTFRCDPISEHNRLYWYRQTLGQGPEFLTYFQNEAQLEKSRLLSDRFSAERPKGSFSTLEIQRTEQGDSAMYLCASSDSGYTQYFGPGTRLTVL.

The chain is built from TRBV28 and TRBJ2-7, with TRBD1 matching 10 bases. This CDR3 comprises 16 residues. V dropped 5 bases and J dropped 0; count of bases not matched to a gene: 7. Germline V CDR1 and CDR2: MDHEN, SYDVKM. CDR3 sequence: CASSGRRDRGSYEQYV. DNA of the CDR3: TGTGCCAGCAGTGGGCGCCGGGACAGGGGCTCCTACGAGCAGTACGTC.